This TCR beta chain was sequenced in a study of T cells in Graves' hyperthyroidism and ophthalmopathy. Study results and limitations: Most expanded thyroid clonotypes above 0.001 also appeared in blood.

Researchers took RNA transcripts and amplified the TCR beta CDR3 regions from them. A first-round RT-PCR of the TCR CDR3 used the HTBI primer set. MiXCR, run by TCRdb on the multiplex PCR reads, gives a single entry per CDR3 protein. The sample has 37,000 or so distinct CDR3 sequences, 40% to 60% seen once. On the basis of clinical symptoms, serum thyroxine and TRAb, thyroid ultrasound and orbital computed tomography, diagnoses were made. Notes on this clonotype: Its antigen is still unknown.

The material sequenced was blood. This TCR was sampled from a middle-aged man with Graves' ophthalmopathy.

In nucleotides, the CDR3 is TGTGCCAGCAGCCAAATGGACGGTGCCGGGGAGCTGTTTTTT. Its protein product is CASSQMDGAGELFF. The rearrangement joins TRBV19 to TRBJ2-2; no clear D gene. V was clipped by 9 bases and J by 6 bases, with 17 bases between them. The germline V gene has CDR1 LNHDA and CDR2 SQIVND (reference sequence). The CDR3 has 14 residues. The whole variable domain, remainder taken from reference TRBV19 and TRBJ2-2, is DGGITQSPKYLFRKEGQNVTLSCEQNLNHDAMYWYRQDPGQGLRLIYYSQIVNDFQKGDIAEGYSVSREKKESFPLTVTSAQKNPTAFYLCASSQMDGAGELFFGEGSRLTVL.